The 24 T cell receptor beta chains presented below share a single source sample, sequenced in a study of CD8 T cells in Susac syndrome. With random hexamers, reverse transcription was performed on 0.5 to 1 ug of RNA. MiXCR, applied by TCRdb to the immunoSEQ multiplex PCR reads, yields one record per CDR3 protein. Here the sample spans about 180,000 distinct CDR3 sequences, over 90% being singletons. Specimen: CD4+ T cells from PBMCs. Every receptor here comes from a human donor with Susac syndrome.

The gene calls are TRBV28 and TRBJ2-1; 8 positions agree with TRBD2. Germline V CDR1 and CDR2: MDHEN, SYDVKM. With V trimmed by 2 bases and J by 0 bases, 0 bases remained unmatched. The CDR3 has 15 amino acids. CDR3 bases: TGTGCCAGCAGTTTAAGCGGGAGCTCCTACAATGAGCAGTTCTTC. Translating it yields CASSLSGSSYNEQFF.

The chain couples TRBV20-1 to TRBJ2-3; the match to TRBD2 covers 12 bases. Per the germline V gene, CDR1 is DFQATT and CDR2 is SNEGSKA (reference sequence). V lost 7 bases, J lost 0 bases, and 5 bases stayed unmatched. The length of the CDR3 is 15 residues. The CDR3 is CSVLGLAGSTDTQYF. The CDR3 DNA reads TGCAGTGTTCTTGGACTAGCGGGGAGCACAGATACGCAGTATTTT.

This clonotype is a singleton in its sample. The CDR3 here is CAWSVGRLYYEQYF. The CDR3 bases are TGTGCCTGGAGTGTTGGGCGGCTATACTACGAGCAGTACTTC. The V and J genes are TRBV30 and TRBJ2-7, with unresolved D. V dropped 0 bases and J dropped 3 bases, with 12 bases sitting between them. The CDR3 has 14 residues. CDR1 is GTSNPN and CDR2 is SVGIG in the germline V gene (reference sequence).

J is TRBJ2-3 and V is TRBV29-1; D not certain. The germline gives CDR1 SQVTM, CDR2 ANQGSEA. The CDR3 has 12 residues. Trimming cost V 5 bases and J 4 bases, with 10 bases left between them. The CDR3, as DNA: TGCAGCGTTAACCAACCCCCAGATACGCAGTATTTT. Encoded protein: CSVNQPPDTQYF.

In nucleotides, the CDR3 is TGTGCCAGCAGGTCGGGACAACGGCCCCAGCATTTT. Its protein is CASRSGQRPQHF. The chain links TRBV12-3 or TRBV12-4 to TRBJ1-5, with D perhaps matching TRBD1 (6 bases). V was shortened by 6 bases and J by 9 bases, with 12 bases between the two germline ends. The CDR3 extends over 12 amino acids.

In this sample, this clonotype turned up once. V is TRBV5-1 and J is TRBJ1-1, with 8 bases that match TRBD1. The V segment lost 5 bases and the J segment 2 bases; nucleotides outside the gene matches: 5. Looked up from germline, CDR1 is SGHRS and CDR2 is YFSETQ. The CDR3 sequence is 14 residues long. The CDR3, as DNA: TGCGCCAGCAGTTTCCAGGGGGCCAACACTGAAGCTTTCTTT. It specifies CASSFQGANTEAFF.

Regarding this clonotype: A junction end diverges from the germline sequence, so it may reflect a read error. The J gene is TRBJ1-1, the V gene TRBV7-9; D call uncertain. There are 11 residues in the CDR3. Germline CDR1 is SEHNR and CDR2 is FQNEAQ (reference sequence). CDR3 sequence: CASSWEGEVFF. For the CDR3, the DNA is TGTGCCAGCAGCTGGGAGGGCGAAGTTTTCTTT. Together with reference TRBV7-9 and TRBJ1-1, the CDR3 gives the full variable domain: DTGVSQNPRHKITKRGQNVTFRCDPISEHNRLYWYRQTLGQGPEFLTYFQNEAQLEKSRLLSDRFSAERPKGSFSTLEIQRTEQGDSAMYLCASSWEGEVFFGQGTRLTVV.

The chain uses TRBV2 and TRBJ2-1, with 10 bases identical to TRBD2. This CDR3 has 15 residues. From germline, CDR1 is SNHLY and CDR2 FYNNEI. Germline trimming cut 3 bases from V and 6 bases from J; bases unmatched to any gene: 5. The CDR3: CASSDLAGAPNEQFF. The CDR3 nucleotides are TGTGCCAGCAGTGACCTAGCGGGAGCTCCCAATGAGCAGTTCTTC.

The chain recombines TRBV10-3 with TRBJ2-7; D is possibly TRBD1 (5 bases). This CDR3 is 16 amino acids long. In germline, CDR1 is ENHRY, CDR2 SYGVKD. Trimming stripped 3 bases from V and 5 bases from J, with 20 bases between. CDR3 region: CAISEYGQGNIHEQYF. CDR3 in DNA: TGTGCCATCAGTGAATACGGGCAGGGAAACATCCACGAGCAGTACTTC.

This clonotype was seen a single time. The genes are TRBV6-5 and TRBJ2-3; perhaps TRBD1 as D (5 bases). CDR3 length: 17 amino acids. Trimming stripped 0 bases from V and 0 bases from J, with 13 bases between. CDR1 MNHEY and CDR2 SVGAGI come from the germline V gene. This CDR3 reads CASSYSLRGRSTDTQYF. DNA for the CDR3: TGTGCCAGCAGTTACTCCCTAAGGGGCCGGAGCACAGATACGCAGTATTTT.

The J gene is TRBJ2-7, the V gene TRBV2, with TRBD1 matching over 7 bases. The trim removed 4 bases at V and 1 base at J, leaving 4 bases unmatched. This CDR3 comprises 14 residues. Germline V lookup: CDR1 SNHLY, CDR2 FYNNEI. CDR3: CASSAIRGSYEQYF. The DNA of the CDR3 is TGTGCCAGCAGTGCAATCAGGGGGTCCTACGAGCAGTACTTC. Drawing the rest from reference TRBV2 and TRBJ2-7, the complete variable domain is EPEVTQTPSHQVTQMGQEVILRCVPISNHLYFYWYRQILGQKVEFLVSFYNNEISEKSEIFDDQFSVERPDGSNFTLKIRSTKLEDSAMYFCASSAIRGSYEQYFGPGTRLTVT.

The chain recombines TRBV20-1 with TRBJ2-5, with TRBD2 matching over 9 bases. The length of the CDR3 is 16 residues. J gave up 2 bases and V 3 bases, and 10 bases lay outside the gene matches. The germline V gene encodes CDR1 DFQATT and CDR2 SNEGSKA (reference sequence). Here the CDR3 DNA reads TGCAGTGCTAGGGCGGCGGGGGGGCCTGGACAAGAGACCCAGTACTTC. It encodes CSARAAGGPGQETQYF.

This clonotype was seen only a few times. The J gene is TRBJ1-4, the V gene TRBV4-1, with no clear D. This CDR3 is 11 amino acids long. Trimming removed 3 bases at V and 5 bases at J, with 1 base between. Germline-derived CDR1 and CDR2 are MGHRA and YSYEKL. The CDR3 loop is CASSQNEKLFF. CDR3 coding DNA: TGCGCCAGCAGCCAGAATGAAAAACTGTTTTTT.

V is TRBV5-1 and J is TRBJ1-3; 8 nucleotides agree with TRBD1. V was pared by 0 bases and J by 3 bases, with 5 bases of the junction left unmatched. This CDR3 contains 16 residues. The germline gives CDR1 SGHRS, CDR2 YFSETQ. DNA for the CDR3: TGCGCCAGCAGCTTGGCCGGGACAGGCTATGGAAACACCATATATTTT. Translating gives CASSLAGTGYGNTIYF. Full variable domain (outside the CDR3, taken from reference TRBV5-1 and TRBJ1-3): KAGVTQTPRYLIKTRGQQVTLSCSPISGHRSVSWYQQTPGQGLQFLFEYFSETQRNKGNFPGRFSGRQFSNSRSEMNVSTLELGDSALYLCASSLAGTGYGNTIYFGEGSWLTVV.

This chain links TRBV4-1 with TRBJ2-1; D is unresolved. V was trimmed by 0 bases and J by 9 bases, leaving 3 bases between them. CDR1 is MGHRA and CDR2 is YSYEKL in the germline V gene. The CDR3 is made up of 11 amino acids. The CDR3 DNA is TGCGCCAGCAGCCAAGACCTTGAGCAGTTCTTC. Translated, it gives CASSQDLEQFF.

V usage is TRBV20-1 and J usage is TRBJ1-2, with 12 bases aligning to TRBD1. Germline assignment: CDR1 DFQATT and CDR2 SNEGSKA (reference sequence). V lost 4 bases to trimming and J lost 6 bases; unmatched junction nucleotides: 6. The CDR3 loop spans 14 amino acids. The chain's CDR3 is CSATPGQGAHGYTF. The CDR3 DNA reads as TGCAGTGCTACTCCGGGACAGGGGGCGCATGGCTACACCTTC.

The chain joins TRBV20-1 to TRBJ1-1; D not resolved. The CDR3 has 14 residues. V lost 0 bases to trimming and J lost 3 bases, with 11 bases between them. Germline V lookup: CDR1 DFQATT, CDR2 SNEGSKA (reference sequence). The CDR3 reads CSARDSGTDTEAFF. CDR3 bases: TGCAGTGCTAGAGATAGTGGAACGGACACTGAAGCTTTCTTT.

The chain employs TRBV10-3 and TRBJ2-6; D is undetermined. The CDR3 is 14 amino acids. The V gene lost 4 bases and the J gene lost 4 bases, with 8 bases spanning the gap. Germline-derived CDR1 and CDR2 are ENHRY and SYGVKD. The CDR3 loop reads CAISVSTGANVLTF. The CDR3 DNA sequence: TGTGCCATCAGTGTGTCTACCGGGGCCAACGTCCTGACTTTC.

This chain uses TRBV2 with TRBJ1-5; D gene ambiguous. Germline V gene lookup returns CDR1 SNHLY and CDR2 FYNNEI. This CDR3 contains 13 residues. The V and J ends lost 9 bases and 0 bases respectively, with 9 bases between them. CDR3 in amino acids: CARSNFSNQPQHF. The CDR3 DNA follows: TGTGCCAGATCCAATTTTAGCAATCAGCCCCAGCATTTT.

The CDR3 DNA is TGTGCCAGCACCAGATCACTGAACACTGAAGCTTTCTTT. Residues: CASTRSLNTEAFF. The rearrangement joins TRBV7-2 to TRBJ1-1; D remains unclear. The CDR3 totals 13 residues. Looked up from germline, CDR1 is SGHTA and CDR2 is FQGNSA. Trimming stripped 7 bases from V and 0 bases from J, with 9 bases between.

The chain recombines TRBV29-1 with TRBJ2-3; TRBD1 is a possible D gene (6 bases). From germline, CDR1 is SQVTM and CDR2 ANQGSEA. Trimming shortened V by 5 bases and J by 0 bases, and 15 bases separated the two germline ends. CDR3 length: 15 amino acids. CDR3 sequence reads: CSVLRGFESTDTQYF. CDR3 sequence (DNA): TGCAGCGTTCTTAGGGGGTTTGAGAGCACAGATACGCAGTATTTT.

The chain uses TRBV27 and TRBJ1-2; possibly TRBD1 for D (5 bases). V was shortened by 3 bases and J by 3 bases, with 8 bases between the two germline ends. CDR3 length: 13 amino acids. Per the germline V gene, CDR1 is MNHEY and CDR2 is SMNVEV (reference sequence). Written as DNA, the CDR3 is TGTGCCAGCAGTTTTGCAGGGTACTATGGCTACACCTTC. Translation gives CASSFAGYYGYTF.

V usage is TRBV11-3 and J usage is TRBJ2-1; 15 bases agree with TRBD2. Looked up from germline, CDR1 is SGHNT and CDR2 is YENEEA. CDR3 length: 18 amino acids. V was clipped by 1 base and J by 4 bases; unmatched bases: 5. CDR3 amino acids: CASSLGTSGRASYNEQFF. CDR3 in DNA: TGTGCCAGCAGCTTAGGGACTAGCGGGAGGGCCAGTTACAATGAGCAGTTCTTC.

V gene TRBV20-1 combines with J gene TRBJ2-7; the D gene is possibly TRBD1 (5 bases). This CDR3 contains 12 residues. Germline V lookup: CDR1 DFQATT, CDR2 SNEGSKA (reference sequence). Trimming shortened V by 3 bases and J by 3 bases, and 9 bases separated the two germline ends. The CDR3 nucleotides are TGCAGTGCTAGTTACCAGGGCTACGAGCAGTACTTC. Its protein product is CSASYQGYEQYF.